This T cell receptor beta chain was sequenced during a study of cytomegalovirus exposure and HLA in healthy donors. PCR used 60 Vbeta primers and 13 Jbeta primers. This table comes from immunoSEQ multiplex PCR, and its TCRdb copy is limited to in-frame clones, with some not included. This repertoire shows about 190,000 clones, around 67% found once; its top ten account for 3.1%. Concerning this clone: The antigen is unknown.

Study conclusions and caveats: What was likely a sequencing artifact was a cluster of highly shared sequence variants. Later analysis placed DRB1 highest and HLA-C lowest in TCR association rates, which differed by HLA locus.

V dropped 4 bases and J dropped 1 base, with 8 bases sitting between them. Per germline, CDR1 LNHDA and CDR2 SQIVND (reference sequence). CDR3 length: 14 residues. The sequence derives from a young woman in good health and CMV-seropositive. This chain links TRBV19 with TRBJ1-3; D is unresolved. Sequencing was performed on PBMCs. CDR3 DNA: TGTGCCAGTAGTACAGGCAGGTCTGGAAACACCATATATTTT. This encodes CASSTGRSGNTIYF. The full variable domain, in which reference TRBV19 and TRBJ1-3 provide the parts outside the CDR3, is DGGITQSPKYLFRKEGQNVTLSCEQNLNHDAMYWYRQDPGQGLRLIYYSQIVNDFQKGDIAEGYSVSREKKESFPLTVTSAQKNPTAFYLCASSTGRSGNTIYFGEGSWLTVV.